One sample yielded the 10 T cell receptor beta chains listed below, sequenced in a study of PD-L1 blockade in urothelial cancer. Here immunoSEQ multiplex PCR was the method, and the copy in TCRdb shows in-frame clones only, minus some. The sample contains approximately 50,000 clones, 84% of which appear only once. Time point indicated: pretreatment peripheral blood. The sequenced sample was PBMCs, obtained around atezolizumab (anti-PD-L1) treatment. These TCRs come from a middle-aged man with urothelial cancer.

This rearrangement joins TRBV4-3 to TRBJ2-4; 8 positions match TRBD1. CDR1 is LGHNA, CDR2 YSLEER, per germline. The CDR3 loop spans 15 amino acids. V was pared by 4 bases and J by 2 bases, with 4 bases of the junction left unmatched. The CDR3 spells CASSRNRGTKNIQYF. For the CDR3, the DNA is TGCGCCAGCAGCCGGAACAGGGGGACCAAAAACATTCAGTACTTC.

The rearrangement uses TRBV9 and TRBJ2-7, with no clear D. This CDR3 is built from 14 residues. Germline CDR1 and CDR2: SGDLS and YYNGEE. V lost 5 bases and J 1 base, leaving 13 bases between the germline ends. This CDR3 reads CASSRHGPSYEQYF. The CDR3 coding sequence is TGTGCCAGCAGTAGACATGGGCCGTCCTACGAGCAGTACTTC.

This rearrangement joins TRBV2 to TRBJ1-2; perhaps TRBD1 as D (6 bases). V was shortened by 4 bases and J by 4 bases, with 13 bases between the two germline ends. The CDR3 contains 14 residues. Germline lookup yields CDR1 SNHLY and CDR2 FYNNEI. The CDR3 DNA is TGTGCCAGCAGTGGGGACCAGGGGTTCTATGGCTACACCTTC. Its protein product is CASSGDQGFYGYTF.

This chain uses TRBV27 with TRBJ2-6; 8 bases align to TRBD1. CDR1 is MNHEY, CDR2 SMNVEV, per germline (reference sequence). The CDR3 length is 16 residues. J was trimmed by 0 bases and V by 2 bases; bases with no gene match: 0. The CDR3 loop reads CASSLTGGSGANVLTF. In DNA, the CDR3 is TGTGCCAGCAGTTTAACAGGGGGCTCTGGGGCCAACGTCCTGACTTTC.

This chain joins TRBV11-3 and TRBJ2-7; 12 bases line up with TRBD2. This CDR3 contains 14 residues. Germline-derived CDR1 and CDR2 are SGHNT and YENEEA. V was clipped by 3 bases and J by 3 bases; unmatched bases: 0. CDR3 nucleotides: TGTGCCAGCAGCTTGACTAGCGGGAGCTACGAGCAGTACTTC. This encodes CASSLTSGSYEQYF.

The chain couples TRBV6-6 to TRBJ1-3, with D hard to call. The CDR3 sequence is 14 residues long. Between the trimmed V and J ends, which lost 6 bases and 0 bases, there was a span of 9 bases. CDR1 is MNHNY and CDR2 is SVGAGI in the germline V gene (reference sequence). CDR3 DNA sequence: TGTGCCAGCAGAGCCGCAGGCTCTGGAAACACCATATATTTT. Protein product: CASRAAGSGNTIYF.

This clone was detected a few times. The chain links TRBV18 to TRBJ1-2; TRBD1 agrees at 10 bases. The CDR3 loop spans 17 amino acids. Germline V gene lookup returns CDR1 KGHSH and CDR2 LQKENI. Germline trimming cut 3 bases from V and 2 bases from J; bases unmatched to any gene: 9. This chain's CDR3 is CASSPSQGQGTNYGYTF. Here the CDR3 DNA reads TGTGCCAGCTCACCCTCCCAGGGACAGGGGACCAACTATGGCTACACCTTC.

CDR3 sequence: CASSLFLAGGLAKNIQYF. The DNA of the CDR3 is TGTGCCAGCAGCTTATTCCTAGCGGGGGGTCTAGCCAAAAACATTCAGTACTTC. The chain carries TRBV7-2 and TRBJ2-4; 11 nucleotides line up with TRBD2. This CDR3 region has 18 residues. The ends lost 2 bases at V and 0 bases at J; junction bases unmatched: 6. Per the germline V gene, CDR1 is SGHTA and CDR2 is FQGNSA.

The chain recombines TRBV7-8 with TRBJ2-7, with D possibly being TRBD2 (5 bases). This CDR3 region has 16 residues. The germline V gene encodes CDR1 SGHVS and CDR2 FQNEAQ. Trimming shortened V by 1 base and J by 0 bases, and 13 bases separated the two germline ends. DNA for the CDR3: TGTGCCAGCAGCTTAGGGCATCGAGCGGCCTCCTACGAGCAGTACTTC. It translates to CASSLGHRAASYEQYF.

The genes are TRBV6-6 and TRBJ2-7; 13 positions match TRBD2. The CDR3 has 16 amino acids. V was clipped by 6 bases and J by 3 bases; unmatched bases: 8. The germline V gene encodes CDR1 MNHNY and CDR2 SVGAGI (reference sequence). The chain's CDR3 is CASSSRGLAGFYEQYF. DNA for the CDR3: TGTGCCAGCAGCTCCCGGGGACTAGCGGGATTCTACGAGCAGTACTTC.